The T cell receptor beta chain under discussion was sequenced for a study of OX40 agonist ivuxolimab in advanced cancers. The CDR3 runs to 14 residues. Germline CDR1 is SGHRS and CDR2 is YFSETQ. The ends were cut back, 2 bases at V and 4 bases at J, with 10 bases in the middle. Here immunoSEQ multiplex PCR was the method, and the copy in TCRdb shows in-frame clones only, minus some. In the table there are about 86,000 clones, around 90% of which are singletons. The sequence derives from an adult with an advanced solid tumor such as melanoma, head and neck, liver or kidney cancer. The chain combines TRBV5-1 with TRBJ1-3, with D perhaps TRBD1 (6 bases). The source material was CD4+ or CD8+ T cells sorted from blood, sampled in a trial of the OX40 agonist ivuxolimab. The DNA for the CDR3 is TGCGCCAGCAGCTTCACCGGGACAGGAAACACCATATATTTT. Its protein product is CASSFTGTGNTIYF.